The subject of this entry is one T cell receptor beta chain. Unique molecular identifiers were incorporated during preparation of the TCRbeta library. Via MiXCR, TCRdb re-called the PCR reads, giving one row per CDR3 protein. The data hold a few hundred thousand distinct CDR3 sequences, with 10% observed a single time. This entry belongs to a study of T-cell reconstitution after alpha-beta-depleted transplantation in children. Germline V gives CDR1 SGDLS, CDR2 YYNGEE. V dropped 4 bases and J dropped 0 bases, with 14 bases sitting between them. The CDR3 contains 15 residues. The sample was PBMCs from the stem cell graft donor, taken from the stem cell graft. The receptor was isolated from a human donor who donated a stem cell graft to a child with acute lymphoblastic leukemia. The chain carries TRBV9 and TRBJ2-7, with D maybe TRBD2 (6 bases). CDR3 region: CASSPRDFRSYEQYF. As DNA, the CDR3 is TGTGCCAGCAGCCCGCGGGACTTCCGCTCCTACGAGCAGTACTTC.